Shown below are 16 T cell receptor beta chains from a single sample sequenced in a study of shared clonotypes between healthy human individuals. Some clones are missing from TCRdb's copy, which holds only in-frame ones; the method was immunoSEQ multiplex PCR. This table holds more than 2 million clones, 90% to 97% found once. The sequencing input was naive CD4+ T cells sorted from blood. Subset: CD45RA+ positively selected. These receptors came from a young man in good health.

As concerns this clone: This specimen includes other DNA sequences encoding the same CDR3. The chain has TRBV5-1 and TRBJ2-7; D uncertain. This CDR3 has 14 amino acids. Germline CDR1 SGHRS, CDR2 YFSETQ. Trimming stripped 0 bases from V and 3 bases from J, with 10 bases between. CDR3 nucleotides: TGCGCCAGCAGCTTGGTGGGCAGAGACTACGAGCAGTACTTC. It translates to CASSLVGRDYEQYF.

This chain joins TRBV19 and TRBJ2-2; 11 bases fit TRBD2. CDR1 is LNHDA and CDR2 is SQIVND in the germline V gene (reference sequence). Trimming took 6 bases from V and 2 from J; bases not matched to a gene: 14. This CDR3 contains 19 residues. In nucleotides, the CDR3 is TGTGCCAGTAGCAAAAGACTAGCGGGGCTAATCCTAAACACCGGGGAGCTGTTTTTT. The encoded protein is CASSKRLAGLILNTGELFF. Looking up the rest from reference TRBV19 and TRBJ2-2 gives the full variable domain: DGGITQSPKYLFRKEGQNVTLSCEQNLNHDAMYWYRQDPGQGLRLIYYSQIVNDFQKGDIAEGYSVSREKKESFPLTVTSAQKNPTAFYLCASSKRLAGLILNTGELFFGEGSRLTVL.

The chain employs TRBV4-3 and TRBJ2-5; 8 nucleotides agree with TRBD1. V was pared by 0 bases and J by 1 base, with 4 bases of the junction left unmatched. The CDR3 totals 16 residues. Germline V gene data show CDR1 as LGHNA and CDR2 as YSLEER. The CDR3 reads CASSQDGTGAQETQYF. The CDR3, as DNA: TGCGCCAGCAGCCAAGATGGGACAGGCGCCCAAGAGACCCAGTACTTC.

V and J are TRBV19 and TRBJ2-7; TRBD1 aligns across 9 bases. The CDR3 is 14 residues long. J lost 6 bases, V lost 6 bases, and 9 bases had no gene match. Germline CDR1 reads LNHDA; CDR2 reads SQIVND (reference sequence). CDR3 sequence (DNA): TGTGCCAGTAGGTCCGGGACAGGGTCACGCGAGCAGTACTTC. It codes for CASRSGTGSREQYF.

This clone was detected once. The chain combines TRBV19 with TRBJ1-5; TRBD1 might be the D (5 bases). This CDR3 region has 15 residues. Between the trimmed V and J ends, which lost 4 bases and 3 bases, there was a span of 13 bases. Germline CDR1 and CDR2: LNHDA and SQIVND (reference sequence). In DNA, the CDR3 is TGTGCCAGTAGTAGCGAACGGGGGTTCAATCAGCCCCAGCATTTT. Amino acids: CASSSERGFNQPQHF.

J is TRBJ1-6 and V is TRBV5-1; D not certain. V was cut by 4 bases and J by 10 bases, with 24 bases left in between. The CDR3 is 17 residues long. Germline CDR1 SGHRS, CDR2 YFSETQ. The CDR3 DNA sequence: TGCGCCAGCAGCCCGGCTGTGGTCACCCTTTCTGGGTCACCCCTCCACTTT. Amino acid sequence: CASSPAVVTLSGSPLHF.

This chain joins TRBV6-1 and TRBJ2-7, with 7 nucleotides matching TRBD1. With 3 bases clipped from V and 4 bases from J, the junction kept 6 bases outside the gene matches. Germline CDR1 MNHNS, CDR2 SASEGT. There are 14 residues in the CDR3. CDR3 residues: CASSDRDSVYEQYF. In DNA, the CDR3 is TGTGCCAGCAGTGATAGGGACAGCGTATACGAGCAGTACTTC.

There are a few counts of this clone. Other DNA sequences from this sample encode an identical CDR3 as well. The chain is built from TRBV2 and TRBJ2-7, with D unresolved. Trimming cost V 0 bases and J 3 bases, with 3 bases left between them. CDR1 is SNHLY and CDR2 is FYNNEI in the germline V gene. The CDR3 is 12 residues long. CDR3 nucleotides: TGTGCCAGCAGTGAAGCAGGCTACGAGCAGTACTTC. Protein sequence: CASSEAGYEQYF.

This clone has just one count. The chain couples TRBV5-6 to TRBJ2-5; 8 positions match TRBD2. The V gene end was trimmed by 0 bases and the J gene end by 5 bases; junction bases not matched to a gene: 6. This CDR3 region has 15 residues. Germline loops: CDR1 SGHDT, CDR2 YYEEEE. Here the CDR3 reads CASSLAGGGRETQYF. The CDR3 DNA reads as TGTGCCAGCAGCTTGGCGGGAGGGGGTAGGGAGACCCAGTACTTC.

This clone appeared a single time. The gene calls are TRBV28 and TRBJ1-5; TRBD1 is a possible D gene (5 bases). V was cut by 2 bases and J by 2 bases, with 10 bases left in between. The CDR3 is 15 residues long. From germline, CDR1 is MDHEN and CDR2 SYDVKM. The CDR3 reads CASSLSREGNQPQHF. CDR3 bases: TGTGCCAGCAGTTTAAGCAGGGAGGGCAATCAGCCCCAGCATTTT. The full variable domain, with the rest looked up from reference TRBV28 and TRBJ1-5, is DVKVTQSSRYLVKRTGEKVFLECVQDMDHENMFWYRQDPGLGLRLIYFSYDVKMKEKGDIPEGYSVSREKKERFSLILESASTNQTSMYLCASSLSREGNQPQHFGDGTRLSIL.

This chain connects TRBV5-1 to TRBJ2-7; D call uncertain. The CDR3 extends over 15 amino acids. Germline assignment: CDR1 SGHRS and CDR2 YFSETQ. V gave up 4 bases and J gave up 3 bases, with 17 bases separating them. CDR3 nucleotides: TGCGCCAGCAGCCTAAATCCCCCGCTCAACTACGAGCAGTACTTC. Translated: CASSLNPPLNYEQYF.

V gene TRBV19 combines with J gene TRBJ2-7; maybe TRBD1 (5 bases). CDR3 length equals 17 residues. In germline, CDR1 is LNHDA, CDR2 SQIVND (reference sequence). V lost 3 bases and J 2 bases, leaving 20 bases between the germline ends. The CDR3 DNA is TGTGCCAGTAGTATGGGATCCGGTGCAGGGATCCCCTACGAGCAGTACTTC. Encoded protein: CASSMGSGAGIPYEQYF.

The CDR3: CASSYDLRYYGYTF. Here the CDR3 DNA reads TGTGCCAGCAGTTACGACCTCAGATACTATGGCTACACCTTC. The V call is TRBV6-6, the J call TRBJ1-2; D is uncertain. Germline lookup yields CDR1 MNHNY and CDR2 SVGAGI (reference sequence). The CDR3 is 14 amino acids. Deletions cut 2 bases from V and 3 bases from J, with 10 bases between.

The gene calls are TRBV19 and TRBJ1-6, with 7 bases aligning to TRBD1. The CDR3 runs 13 residues. The V gene end was trimmed by 6 bases and the J gene end by 7 bases; junction bases not matched to a gene: 3. CDR1 and CDR2 from the germline V gene are LNHDA and SQIVND (reference sequence). The CDR3 sequence is CASRTGQNSPLHF. Written as DNA, the CDR3 is TGTGCCAGTAGGACAGGGCAAAATTCACCCCTCCACTTT.

The chain has TRBV7-2 and TRBJ2-1, with TRBD1 matching over 10 bases. The length of the CDR3 is 15 residues. CDR1 is SGHTA, CDR2 FQGNSA, per germline. The V and J ends lost 4 bases and 6 bases, in that order; junction bases with no gene match: 6. The CDR3 is CASSSDRGPFNEQFF. As DNA, the CDR3 is TGTGCCAGCAGCTCAGACAGGGGGCCCTTCAATGAGCAGTTCTTC.

The V call is TRBV2, the J call TRBJ1-5; tentative D call: TRBD1 (5 bases). V shed 6 bases and J shed 2 bases, with 14 bases lying between them. The CDR3 totals 15 residues. Germline CDR1 and CDR2: SNHLY and FYNNEI. CDR3 sequence: CASSEGPVGNQPQHF. CDR3 nucleotides: TGTGCCAGCAGCGAGGGGCCGGTTGGCAATCAGCCCCAGCATTTT.